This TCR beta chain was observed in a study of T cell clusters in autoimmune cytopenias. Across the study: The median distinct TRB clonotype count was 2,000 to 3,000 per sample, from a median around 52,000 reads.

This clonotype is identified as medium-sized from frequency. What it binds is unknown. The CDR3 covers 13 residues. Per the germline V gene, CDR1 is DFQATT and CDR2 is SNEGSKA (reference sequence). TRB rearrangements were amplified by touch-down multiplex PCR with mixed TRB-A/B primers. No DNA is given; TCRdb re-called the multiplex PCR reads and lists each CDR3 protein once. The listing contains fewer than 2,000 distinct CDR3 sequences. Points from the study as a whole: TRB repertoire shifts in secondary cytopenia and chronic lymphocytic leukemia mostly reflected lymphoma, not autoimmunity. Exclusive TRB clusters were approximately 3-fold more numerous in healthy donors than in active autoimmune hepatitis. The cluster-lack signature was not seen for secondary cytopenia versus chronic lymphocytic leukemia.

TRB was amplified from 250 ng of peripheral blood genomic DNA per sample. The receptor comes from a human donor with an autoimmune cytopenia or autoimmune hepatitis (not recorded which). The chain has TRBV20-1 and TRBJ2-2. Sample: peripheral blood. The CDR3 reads CSARQVNTGELFF.